This TCR beta chain stems from a study of shared clonotypes between healthy human individuals. The study, taken as a whole, reports: The expectation was that sequencing depth would affect clonotype sharing among donors.

Worth noting for this clone: Antigen unknown.

PCR replicates from unsorted PBMC used around 300 ng DNA, and this amount was tens of thousands of T cell genomes. Sequencing used immunoSEQ multiplex PCR; TCRdb keeps in-frame clones, though not all of them. The table has fewer than 700,000 clones, around 78% seen once. Trimming removed 0 bases from V and 0 bases from J; junction bases left unmatched: 9. This CDR3 has 18 amino acids. Germline CDR1 reads SGHRS; CDR2 reads YFSETQ. This chain uses TRBV5-1 with TRBJ2-7; 10 bases are shared with TRBD2. The sample consisted of PBMCs. This clonotype was sampled from a woman between 40 and 50 years old in good health. Some clones in this sample may be carry-over from other donors' samples. The CDR3 bases are TGCGCCAGCAGCTTGGCTCTAGCGGGAGACTTTAGCTCCTACGAGCAGTACTTC. Its protein is CASSLALAGDFSSYEQYF.